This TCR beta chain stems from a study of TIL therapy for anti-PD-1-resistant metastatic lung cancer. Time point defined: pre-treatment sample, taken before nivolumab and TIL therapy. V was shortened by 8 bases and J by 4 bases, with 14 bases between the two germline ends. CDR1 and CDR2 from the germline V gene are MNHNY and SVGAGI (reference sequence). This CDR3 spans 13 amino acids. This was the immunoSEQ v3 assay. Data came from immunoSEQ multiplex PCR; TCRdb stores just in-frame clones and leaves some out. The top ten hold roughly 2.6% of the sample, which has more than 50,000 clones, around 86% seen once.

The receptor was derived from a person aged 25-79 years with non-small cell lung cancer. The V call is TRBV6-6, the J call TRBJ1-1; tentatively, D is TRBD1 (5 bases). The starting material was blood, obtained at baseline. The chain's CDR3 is CASFPTASTEAFF. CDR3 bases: TGTGCCAGCTTCCCGACAGCCTCCACTGAAGCTTTCTTT.